This T cell receptor (beta chain) appears in the sequencing data of a study of cytomegalovirus exposure and HLA in healthy donors. A multiplex PCR was run with 60 Vbeta primers and 13 Jbeta primers. Authors' analysis steps: The authors later counted 70 million to 80 million unique TCR beta chains, 9 million to 14 million of them shared. Sequencing used immunoSEQ multiplex PCR; TCRdb keeps in-frame clones, though not all of them. D and trimming come from the DNA, and the V and J calls and clone size come from that table. The table has more than 80,000 clones, more than 55% seen once. Points from the study as a whole: Some V segments (TRBV6-2 and TRBV6-3 among them) were excluded as indistinguishable. On later analysis, the bulk of CMV-associated TCR beta chains appeared to be HLA-restricted.

CDR1 and CDR2 (germline): SGHTA, FQGNSA. The CDR3 totals 14 residues. V was shortened by 3 bases and J by 5 bases, with 11 bases between the two germline ends. This clone was picked up one time. Its antigen is as yet unknown. No record exists of this donor's CMV serostatus. The origin of this receptor is a human donor in good health. Sequencing used PBMCs. The V and J genes are TRBV7-2 and TRBJ2-1; maybe TRBD1 (6 bases). CDR3 sequence: CASSFQGWDNEQFF. The CDR3 DNA reads as TGTGCCAGCAGCTTCCAGGGGTGGGACAATGAGCAGTTCTTC.